Each of the 14 T cell receptor beta chains below was sequenced from the same sample in a study of blood T cells in healthy people across ages. A second PCR of roughly 6 to 12 cycles used a sample-barcoded 5' primer and a J-beta primer mix. TCRdb itself ran the 5' RACE reads through MiXCR, one entry per CDR3 protein. The table shows under 1,100,000 distinct CDR3 sequences, with approximately 26% occurring only once. These same data were also listed under a study on T cells of mothers and their children.

The sequencing sample was made of blood. The receptors shown here come from a girl aged 2 to 9 in good health.

The chain couples TRBV25-1 to TRBJ2-5, with 8 bases matching TRBD1. The closer fit of TRBJ2-1 to the DNA end suggests the J call may be wrong. This CDR3 has 14 amino acids. Germline CDR1 MGHDK, CDR2 SYGVNS. The CDR3 sequence: CASTDRGSFGEQFF. The CDR3 DNA reads as TGTGCCAGCACAGACAGGGGCTCCTTCGGGGAGCAGTTCTTC.

V is TRBV28 and J is TRBJ1-2, with no clear D. V was shortened by 6 bases and J by 0 bases, with 8 bases between the two germline ends. The CDR3 is made up of 13 amino acids. Germline V lookup: CDR1 MDHEN, CDR2 SYDVKM. The CDR3 DNA follows: TGTGCCAGCAGCCCCAGGACTAACTATGGCTACACCTTC. It is translated as CASSPRTNYGYTF.

This clonotype appeared a few times. J is TRBJ1-4 and V is TRBV6-5; D remains unclear. The CDR3 consists of 16 residues. V lost 0 bases and J lost 7, with 15 bases in between. Germline loops: CDR1 MNHEY, CDR2 SVGAGI. The DNA of the CDR3 is TGTGCCAGCAGTTACTCCGGTCCGGGAACCACTGAAAAACTGTTTTTT. Encoded protein: CASSYSGPGTTEKLFF.

There are a few counts of this clonotype. V and J are TRBV7-2 and TRBJ1-1; D ambiguous. The CDR3 contains 17 residues. Germline V gives CDR1 SGHTA, CDR2 FQGNSA. V was trimmed by 5 bases and J by 0 bases, leaving 19 bases between them. CDR3 in amino acids: CASSPFRYGSLNTEAFF. The CDR3 bases are TGTGCCAGCAGCCCCTTCCGGTATGGGAGTTTGAACACTGAAGCTTTCTTT.

This chain connects TRBV19 to TRBJ2-5; D is unresolved. This CDR3 comprises 13 residues. The germline V and J ends were trimmed by 3 bases and 0 bases, with 5 bases remaining between them. Germline CDR1 is LNHDA and CDR2 is SQIVND (reference sequence). The DNA of the CDR3 is TGTGCCAGTAGTATTGTCTACCAAGAGACCCAGTACTTC. Protein: CASSIVYQETQYF.

A few counts support this clonotype. This chain links TRBV5-4 with TRBJ2-5; 9 bases match TRBD2. The J call may not be correct, given that the DNA end is closer to TRBJ2-7. Germline loops: CDR1 SGHNT, CDR2 YYREEE (reference sequence). The CDR3 totals 14 residues. The CDR3 loop reads CASRKAGGPREQYF. CDR3 nucleotides: TGTGCCAGCAGAAAAGCGGGAGGTCCCCGCGAGCAGTACTTC.

The gene calls are TRBV20-1 and TRBJ2-7; 7 bases line up with TRBD1. Germline V CDR1 and CDR2: DFQATT, SNEGSKA (reference sequence). Trimming cost V 6 bases and J 1 base; bases outside gene matches: 3. There are 12 residues in the CDR3. CDR3 DNA: TGCAGTGCCCTACAGGGGTCCTACGAGCAGTACTTC. This translates into CSALQGSYEQYF.

The CDR3 DNA sequence: TGTGCCAGTAGATCAGGGGTGGGAATGAACACTGAAGCTTTCTTT. Amino acids: CASRSGVGMNTEAFF. This chain connects TRBV19 to TRBJ1-1; a possible D gene is TRBD1 (6 bases). The length of the CDR3 is 15 residues. Germline V gene data show CDR1 as LNHDA and CDR2 as SQIVND (reference sequence). With 6 bases removed from V and 0 bases from J, the gap between germline ends came to 14 bases. The full variable domain, rest sourced from reference TRBV19 and TRBJ1-1, is DGGITQSPKYLFRKEGQNVTLSCEQNLNHDAMYWYRQDPGQGLRLIYYSQIVNDFQKGDIAEGYSVSREKKESFPLTVTSAQKNPTAFYLCASRSGVGMNTEAFFGQGTRLTVV.

The chain has TRBV9 and TRBJ2-5; 8 bases map to TRBD2. This CDR3 comprises 16 residues. The germline CDR1 and CDR2 sequences are SGDLS and YYNGEE. The J segment lost 4 bases and the V segment lost 2 bases, leaving 10 bases of the junction unmatched. CDR3 in amino acids: CASSVPGTSSVETQYF. In nucleotides, the CDR3 is TGTGCCAGCAGCGTGCCCGGGACTAGTAGTGTAGAGACCCAGTACTTC.

A single count supports this clonotype. This rearrangement joins TRBV13 to TRBJ1-4; D ambiguous. V dropped 3 bases and J dropped 0 bases, with 17 bases sitting between them. CDR1 is PRHDT, CDR2 FYEKMQ, per germline (reference sequence). The CDR3 is 18 residues long. The CDR3 DNA follows: TGTGCCAGCAGCTTGGCAAGGGCCCCAACCCCAACTAATGAAAAACTGTTTTTT. This gives the protein CASSLARAPTPTNEKLFF.

This clonotype has a handful of counts. The gene calls are TRBV12-3 or TRBV12-4 and TRBJ2-5, with 8 bases that match TRBD1. The last part of the DNA fits TRBJ2-7 better; the J call may be wrong. The CDR3 is 14 residues long. CDR3 in DNA: TGTGCCAGCAGTCAGGGGGCGAGTTTGACCGAGCAGTACTTC. Its protein is CASSQGASLTEQYF.

This clonotype occurred a few times. The chain uses TRBV7-9 and TRBJ2-1; the D gene is possibly TRBD2 (6 bases). The DNA matches TRBJ2-7 better at its end, which makes the J call doubtful. The germline CDR1 and CDR2 sequences are SEHNR and FQNEAQ (reference sequence). The CDR3 length is 14 residues. The CDR3 spells CASSSVVDYYEQYF. The CDR3, as DNA: TGTGCCAGCAGCTCAGTTGTGGACTACTACGAGCAGTACTTC.

The table lists this clonotype with a few counts. The chain couples TRBV20-1 to TRBJ1-4, with D perhaps matching TRBD1 (6 bases). The CDR3 is 13 amino acids. V was pared by 7 bases and J by 8 bases, with 17 bases between. Germline CDR1 reads DFQATT; CDR2 reads SNEGSKA (reference sequence). The CDR3 coding sequence is TGCAGTGGTGGAAGGAACAGGGAGGAAAAACTGTTTTTT. Translation: CSGGRNREEKLFF.

This clonotype appeared a few times. The rearrangement joins TRBV4-3 to TRBJ2-2; D gene uncertain. Germline V gene data show CDR1 as LGHNA and CDR2 as YSLEER. The CDR3 runs 13 residues. V was cut by 3 bases and J by 6 bases, with 8 bases left in between. CDR3 protein: CASSQYSAGELFF. The DNA of the CDR3 is TGCGCCAGCAGCCAGTACTCGGCCGGGGAGCTGTTTTTT.